This is a list of T cell receptor beta chains from one sample in a study of blood T cell repertoires in COVID-19. This table comes from immunoSEQ multiplex PCR, and its TCRdb copy is limited to in-frame clones, with some not included. The repertoire holds hundreds of thousands of clones, with around 90% as singletons. The sequencing input was peripheral blood. The receptors derive from a woman in her 40s with COVID-19, enrolled during active disease. The CDR3 runs from the conserved cysteine through the conserved F or W. A D gene is named only where the DNA matches it firmly. Size is stated for part of the rows, as once, few or many counts, or as a class when the clone is expanded.

.	TRBD2	TRBV29-1	TRBJ2-1	CSVEPGGAFEQFF	TGCAGCGTTGAACCCGGGGGGGCCTTTGAGCAGTTCTTC
.	TRBD1	TRBV5-1	TRBJ2-2	CASSPGTARPGELFF	TGCGCCAGCAGCCCAGGGACAGCGAGGCCCGGGGAGCTGTTTTTT
.	TRBD2	TRBV4-1	TRBJ2-7	CASSQAGGSTYEQYF	TGCGCCAGCAGCCAAGCGGGGGGTTCGACCTACGAGCAGTACTTC
.	TRBD2	TRBV7-2	TRBJ2-7	CASRTSGRDEQYF	TGTGCCAGTCGGACTAGCGGGAGAGACGAGCAGTACTTC
once	.	TRBV29-1	TRBJ1-1	CSVEDGGVNTEAFF	TGCAGCGTTGAAGATGGCGGGGTGAACACTGAAGCTTTCTTT
.	.	TRBV3-1/TRBV3-2	TRBJ1-6	CASSLGQGDNSPLHF	TGTGCCAGCAGCCTGGGACAAGGAGATAATTCACCCCTCCACTTT
.	TRBD2	TRBV28	TRBJ2-6	CASSGPSLAGVDSGANVLTF	TGTGCCAGCAGTGGCCCATCTCTAGCGGGGGTCGACTCTGGGGCCAACGTCCTGACTTTC
.	.	TRBV28	TRBJ1-1	CASSSPGDNTEAFF	TGTGCCAGCAGTTCCCCAGGGGACAACACTGAAGCTTTCTTT
.	TRBD1	TRBV5-1	TRBJ2-2	CASSSGDRGSTGELFF	TGCGCCAGCAGCTCGGGGGACAGGGGAAGCACCGGGGAGCTGTTTTTT
.	.	TRBV2	TRBJ2-4	CAGQPGLGDIQYF	TGTGCCGGCCAGCCAGGGCTTGGGGACATTCAGTACTTC
.	TRBD2	TRBV4-2	TRBJ2-5	CASSQGKAPTSEETQYF	TGTGCCAGCAGCCAAGGAAAGGCCCCGACTAGCGAGGAGACCCAGTACTTC
.	TRBD1	TRBV6-5	TRBJ1-2	CASSYGQGAGYGYTF	TGTGCCAGCAGTTACGGTCAGGGGGCAGGGTATGGCTACACCTTC
.	.	TRBV27	TRBJ2-7	CASSKSSPGSVSSYEQYF	TGTGCCAGCAGTAAAAGTTCCCCAGGTAGCGTGAGTTCCTACGAGCAGTACTTC
few	TRBD1	TRBV18	TRBJ2-1	CASSGTGSGNEQFF	TGTGCCAGCTCGGGGACAGGGTCGGGAAATGAGCAGTTCTTC
.	.	TRBV19	TRBJ1-2	CASTGGLRIWGYTF	TGTGCCAGTACCGGGGGTCTCAGGATCTGGGGCTACACCTTC
.	TRBD1	TRBV28	TRBJ1-5	CASSSRTGVSNQPQHF	TGTGCCAGCAGTTCCCGAACAGGGGTAAGCAATCAGCCCCAGCATTTT
.	.	TRBV30	TRBJ2-1	CAWIPRGDYNEQFF	TGTGCCTGGATCCCGCGCGGGGACTACAATGAGCAGTTCTTC